What follows are 13 T cell receptor beta chains derived from one specimen sequenced in a study of OX40 agonist ivuxolimab in advanced cancers. TCRdb's copy holds only in-frame clones and misses some; the assay was immunoSEQ multiplex PCR. The sample includes tens of thousands of clones, roughly 77% of them seen just once. Sequences were derived from CD4+ or CD8+ T cells sorted from blood, sampled in a trial of the OX40 agonist ivuxolimab. The receptors were sampled from an adult with an advanced solid tumor such as melanoma, head and neck, liver or kidney cancer.

The chain carries TRBV7-2 and TRBJ2-1; 8 bases fit TRBD2. The V and J ends lost 1 base and 1 base, in that order; junction bases with no gene match: 9. This CDR3 contains 18 residues. Germline V CDR1 and CDR2: SGHTA, FQGNSA. The CDR3: CASSLGGLAGISYNEQFF. The DNA for the CDR3 is TGTGCCAGCAGCTTAGGGGGCCTAGCGGGTATTTCCTACAATGAGCAGTTCTTC.

The chain employs TRBV11-2 and TRBJ2-1; 11 bases are shared with TRBD2. This CDR3 is built from 16 residues. CDR1 is SGHAT, CDR2 FQNNGV, per germline. J gave up 13 bases and V 5 bases, and 16 bases lay outside the gene matches. The CDR3 DNA reads TGTGCCAGCAGCCCCATGCGCCTAGCGGGAGGAGCGGGTCAGTTCTTC. It codes for CASSPMRLAGGAGQFF. Supplemented by reference TRBV11-2 and TRBJ2-1, the full variable domain reads EAGVAQSPRYKIIEKRQSVAFWCNPISGHATLYWYQQILGQGPKLLIQFQNNGVVDDSQLPKDRFSAERLKGVDSTLKIQPAKLEDSAVYLCASSPMRLAGGAGQFFGPGTRLTVL.

This CDR3 reads CASSRTGPNEKLFF. Here the CDR3 DNA reads TGTGCCAGCAGTAGGACAGGGCCAAATGAAAAACTGTTTTTT. The chain links TRBV6-6 to TRBJ1-4, with 8 bases aligning to TRBD1. The CDR3 is 14 amino acids. CDR1 is MNHNY, CDR2 SVGAGI, per germline (reference sequence). The J segment lost 5 bases and the V segment lost 5 bases, leaving 4 bases of the junction unmatched.

The V and J genes are TRBV2 and TRBJ2-1; D gene ambiguous. Trimming cost V 0 bases and J 3 bases, with 6 bases left between them. The CDR3 is 14 amino acids. Per the germline V gene, CDR1 is SNHLY and CDR2 is FYNNEI. The CDR3 is CASSEATIYNEQFF. For the CDR3, the DNA is TGTGCCAGCAGTGAAGCGACCATCTACAATGAGCAGTTCTTC.

The CDR3 coding sequence is TGTGCCAGCAGCCTCGGACAGGCGCTTAATCAGCCCCAGCATTTT. As protein: CASSLGQALNQPQHF. V and J are TRBV7-2 and TRBJ1-5; 7 bases align to TRBD1. The germline gives CDR1 SGHTA, CDR2 FQGNSA. CDR3 length: 15 amino acids. Germline trimming cut 5 bases from V and 4 bases from J; bases unmatched to any gene: 8.

The chain combines TRBV18 with TRBJ2-7; TRBD2 agrees at 8 bases. The CDR3 is 16 amino acids. Germline V gives CDR1 KGHSH, CDR2 LQKENI. Germline trimming cut 0 bases from V and 4 bases from J; bases unmatched to any gene: 8. The CDR3 DNA reads TGTGCCAGCTCACCACCGTTTAATAGCGGGAAATACGAGCAGTACTTC. This encodes CASSPPFNSGKYEQYF.

This chain links TRBV9 with TRBJ1-5, with D possibly matching TRBD1 (5 bases). V was pared by 2 bases and J by 3 bases, with 9 bases between. From germline, CDR1 is SGDLS and CDR2 YYNGEE. The CDR3 has 14 residues. CDR3 protein: CASSVGGPNQPQHF. The CDR3 nucleotides are TGTGCCAGCAGCGTCGGGGGTCCCAATCAGCCCCAGCATTTT. Complete variable domain (other parts from reference TRBV9 and TRBJ1-5): DSGVTQTPKHLITATGQRVTLRCSPRSGDLSVYWYQQSLDQGLQFLIQYYNGEERAKGNILERFSAQQFPDLHSELNLSSLELGDSALYFCASSVGGPNQPQHFGDGTRLSIL.

The chain couples TRBV7-9 to TRBJ2-7, with D unclear. The CDR3 is made up of 11 amino acids. CDR1 and CDR2 from the germline V gene are SEHNR and FQNEAQ (reference sequence). Trimming shortened V by 5 bases and J by 7 bases, and 9 bases separated the two germline ends. The DNA for the CDR3 is TGTGCCAGCAGCGACGCATATGAGCAGTACTTC. Its translation: CASSDAYEQYF.

The chain employs TRBV13 and TRBJ1-4; TRBD1 aligns across 9 bases. V trimming: 4 bases; J trimming: 7 bases; junction bases outside the gene matches: 7. Germline V gene sequence: CDR1 PRHDT, CDR2 FYEKMQ (reference sequence). This CDR3 has 15 residues. CDR3 sequence: CASSSRTGEGEKLFF. CDR3 DNA sequence: TGTGCCAGCAGCTCCCGGACAGGGGAAGGTGAAAAACTGTTTTTT.

This chain joins TRBV11-2 and TRBJ2-1; perhaps TRBD2 as D (7 bases). The V end was cut by 5 bases, the J end by 2 bases, with 10 bases between. Looked up from germline, CDR1 is SGHAT and CDR2 is FQNNGV. This CDR3 is 14 amino acids long. The CDR3: CASSGRGAYNEQFF. The CDR3 nucleotides read TGTGCCAGCAGCGGGAGGGGGGCCTACAATGAGCAGTTCTTC.

This chain connects TRBV19 to TRBJ1-5; a weak D match, TRBD1 (5 bases). Germline V gene lookup returns CDR1 LNHDA and CDR2 SQIVND (reference sequence). Trimming removed 0 bases at V and 6 bases at J, with 18 bases between. The CDR3 totals 17 residues. DNA of the CDR3: TGTGCCAGTAGTATAGATGGCACAGGAGGGCTCGGTCAGCCCCAGCATTTT. It codes for CASSIDGTGGLGQPQHF.

This clone has just a few counts. The chain uses TRBV11-2 and TRBJ2-7, with D maybe TRBD1 (6 bases). The CDR3 totals 14 residues. Deletions cut 6 bases from V and 2 bases from J, with 14 bases between. Per the germline V gene, CDR1 is SGHAT and CDR2 is FQNNGV. The CDR3 protein is CASSLTRDTYEQYF. The CDR3 DNA follows: TGTGCCAGCAGTCTGACTCGGGACACCTACGAGCAGTACTTC.

A few counts support this clone. The genes are TRBV7-8 and TRBJ2-3, with D uncertain. The CDR3 sequence is 12 residues long. CDR1 is SGHVS and CDR2 is FQNEAQ in the germline V gene. V was shortened by 6 bases and J by 5 bases, with 9 bases between the two germline ends. Here the CDR3 DNA reads TGTGCCAGCAGGAAAGTTGGAGATACGCAGTATTTT. It is translated as CASRKVGDTQYF. The full variable domain, in which reference TRBV7-8 and TRBJ2-3 provide the parts outside the CDR3, is GAGVSQSPRYKVAKRGQDVALRCDPISGHVSLFWYQQALGQGPEFLTYFQNEAQLDKSGLPSDRFFAERPEGSVSTLKIQRTQQEDSAVYLCASRKVGDTQYFGPGTRLTVL.